The 23 T cell receptor beta chains listed next were all sequenced from one sample in a study of long-term antiretroviral therapy in people with HIV. Version v3.0 of the immunoSEQ assay ran at survey level. The protocol was immunoSEQ multiplex PCR, while the TCRdb copy is restricted to in-frame clones and leaves out a portion. The sample gives approximately 29,000 clones, 87% of which show up once; roughly 13% is in the top ten. The specimen was unsorted PBMCs, collected 1.1 years after starting antiretroviral therapy. The origin of the receptors is a man between 18 and 35 years old with HIV.

V gene TRBV11-3 combines with J gene TRBJ2-4; D may match TRBD1 or TRBD2 (5 bases each). Trimming stripped 8 bases from V and 6 bases from J, with 14 bases between. CDR1 is SGHNT and CDR2 is YENEEA in the germline V gene. This CDR3 spans 13 amino acids. CDR3 DNA: TGTGCCAGCTCTTGTGAGGGGATAAACATTCAGTACTTC. Its translation is CASSCEGINIQYF.

V usage is TRBV28 and J usage is TRBJ1-2; D uncertain. The germline V gene encodes CDR1 MDHEN and CDR2 SYDVKM. Deletions cut 6 bases from V and 2 bases from J, with 13 bases between. The CDR3 extends over 14 amino acids. Here the CDR3 DNA reads TGTGCCAGCAGAATCCCTTTGGCGAACTATGGCTACACCTTC. Encoded protein: CASRIPLANYGYTF.

The chain has TRBV28 and TRBJ2-2; D is uncertain. The CDR3 runs to 15 residues. V was pared by 1 base and J by 1 base, with 7 bases between. The germline V gene encodes CDR1 MDHEN and CDR2 SYDVKM. CDR3 sequence (DNA): TGTGCCAGCAGTTTATACGGGCGGAACACCGGGGAGCTGTTTTTT. It specifies CASSLYGRNTGELFF.

V gene TRBV7-9 combines with J gene TRBJ2-1; 13 bases map to TRBD2. Germline lookup yields CDR1 SEHNR and CDR2 FQNEAQ (reference sequence). The J segment lost 6 bases and the V segment lost 4 bases, leaving 9 bases of the junction unmatched. This CDR3 comprises 17 residues. The CDR3 DNA reads TGTGCCAGCAGCTCGGGACTAGCGGGATTTTTCCGCAATGAGCAGTTCTTC. Translation: CASSSGLAGFFRNEQFF.

The chain has TRBV7-8 and TRBJ1-2; maybe TRBD1 (6 bases). CDR3 length: 16 residues. CDR1 and CDR2 (germline): SGHVS, FQNEAQ. V dropped 1 base and J dropped 5 bases, with 17 bases sitting between them. The CDR3 region has the DNA TGTGCCAGCAGCTTAGTAGCTACAGGGATTTCGTATGGCTACACCTTC. The encoded protein is CASSLVATGISYGYTF.

This sequence joins TRBV19 and TRBJ2-2; D possibly corresponds to TRBD2 (5 bases). V lost 6 bases and J 3 bases, leaving 5 bases between the germline ends. The germline V gene encodes CDR1 LNHDA and CDR2 SQIVND (reference sequence). CDR3 length: 12 residues. CDR3 sequence reads: CASRADTGELFF. CDR3 bases: TGTGCCAGTAGAGCGGACACCGGGGAGCTGTTTTTT.

The V gene is TRBV6-5, the J gene TRBJ2-1, with 7 bases identical to TRBD2. J gave up 2 bases and V 5 bases, and 6 bases lay outside the gene matches. The CDR3 is made up of 15 amino acids. CDR1 MNHEY and CDR2 SVGAGI come from the germline V gene. The CDR3 nucleotides are TGTGCCAGCAGTACGGAGGGAGGGGCCTACAATGAGCAGTTCTTC. Amino acid sequence: CASSTEGGAYNEQFF.

The chain is built from TRBV12-1 and TRBJ2-6; the table gives TRBD2 as D, unverified against the DNA. TRBV12-1 is assigned pseudogene status. This CDR3 is 18 amino acids long. CDR3 sequence (DNA): TGTGCCAGCAGCTCAGAAGAGGGGGTTACTAGCGCGGCCAACGTCCTGACTTTC. Translation gives CASSSEEGVTSAANVLTF.

This clone was seen only once. V and J are TRBV27 and TRBJ2-1; TRBD2 matches at 9 bases. After removal of 4 bases from V and 0 bases from J, the junction contained 7 bases not matched to a gene. Germline CDR1 reads MNHEY; CDR2 reads SMNVEV (reference sequence). This CDR3 contains 17 residues. CDR3 nucleotide sequence: TGTGCCAGCAGTTACCCAGCGGGAGGCGACTCCTACAATGAGCAGTTCTTC. This encodes CASSYPAGGDSYNEQFF.

The chain joins TRBV29-1 to TRBJ2-7; 9 bases map to TRBD2. V lost 5 bases, J lost 5 bases, and 10 bases stayed unmatched. Germline V gene sequence: CDR1 SQVTM, CDR2 ANQGSEA. CDR3 size: 14 residues. The CDR3 loop is CSVLAGGLGDEQYF. CDR3 DNA: TGCAGCGTTCTCGCGGGAGGGCTCGGGGACGAGCAGTACTTC.

The V gene is TRBV5-6, the J gene TRBJ2-5; D ambiguous. Trimming took 0 bases from V and 7 from J, leaving 16 bases between them. The CDR3 consists of 15 residues. The germline V gene has CDR1 SGHDT and CDR2 YYEEEE. For the CDR3, the DNA is TGTGCCAGCAGCTTGGAGGGTAGGTCGATTGGGACCCAGTACTTC. Amino acids: CASSLEGRSIGTQYF. The full variable domain, completed using reference TRBV5-6 and TRBJ2-5, is DAGVTQSPTHLIKTRGQQVTLRCSPKSGHDTVSWYQQALGQGPQFIFQYYEEEERQRGNFPDRFSGHQFPNYSSELNVNALLLGDSALYLCASSLEGRSIGTQYFGPGTRLLVL.

The rearrangement uses TRBV5-5 and TRBJ2-7; D is possibly TRBD1 (6 bases). Germline V gives CDR1 SGHKS, CDR2 YYEKEE (reference sequence). CDR3 length: 15 amino acids. The V gene lost 3 bases and the J gene lost 6 bases, with 19 bases spanning the gap. CDR3 protein: CASSSVGDTDFEQYF. The CDR3 DNA sequence: TGTGCCAGCAGCTCCGTAGGGGACACGGACTTCGAGCAGTACTTC.

Only one count was recorded for this clone. The V and J genes are TRBV29-1 and TRBJ2-3; 11 bases are a match to TRBD2. Germline lookup yields CDR1 SQVTM and CDR2 ANQGSEA. This CDR3 is built from 13 residues. V lost 6 bases and J lost 5; bases outside the gene matches: 4. The CDR3 sequence: CSVLAGEGDTQYF. CDR3 DNA: TGCAGCGTACTAGCGGGAGAGGGAGATACGCAGTATTTT.

The chain is built from TRBV30 and TRBJ2-1; D gene uncertain. V lost 0 bases and J 4 bases, leaving 13 bases between the germline ends. CDR3 length: 15 amino acids. Germline CDR1 and CDR2: GTSNPN and SVGIG (reference sequence). CDR3 residues: CAWSVLADYYNEQFF. For the CDR3, the DNA is TGTGCCTGGAGTGTACTGGCAGATTATTACAATGAGCAGTTCTTC.

The J gene is TRBJ2-2, the V gene TRBV9; TRBD2 matches 10 bases. CDR1 is SGDLS and CDR2 is YYNGEE in the germline V gene. V shed 4 bases and J 2 bases; nucleotides not matched to a gene: 8. CDR3 size: 17 residues. The CDR3 loop is CASSFSSGRGNTGELFF. The CDR3 DNA sequence: TGTGCCAGCAGCTTCAGCAGCGGGAGGGGTAACACCGGGGAGCTGTTTTTT. Drawing the rest from reference TRBV9 and TRBJ2-2, the complete variable domain is DSGVTQTPKHLITATGQRVTLRCSPRSGDLSVYWYQQSLDQGLQFLIQYYNGEERAKGNILERFSAQQFPDLHSELNLSSLELGDSALYFCASSFSSGRGNTGELFFGEGSRLTVL.

This clone was observed once. The chain carries TRBV19 and TRBJ1-1, with 10 bases matching TRBD1. This CDR3 contains 15 residues. With V trimmed by 1 base and J by 1 base, 0 bases remained unmatched. The germline gives CDR1 LNHDA, CDR2 SQIVND (reference sequence). CDR3 loop: CASSIGTGGNTEAFF. The CDR3 nucleotides read TGTGCCAGTAGTATAGGGACAGGGGGGAACACTGAAGCTTTCTTT.

V and J are TRBV4-1 and TRBJ1-2; perhaps TRBD1 as D (5 bases). Germline assignment: CDR1 MGHRA and CDR2 YSYEKL. V was clipped by 1 base and J by 5 bases, with 14 bases between them. This CDR3 is built from 15 residues. The chain's CDR3 is CASSQVLRGVYGYTF. The CDR3 DNA sequence: TGCGCCAGCAGCCAAGTCTTGAGAGGGGTTTATGGCTACACCTTC.

About this clone itself: The junction and the germline gene differ at one end; a read error may be behind it. The V gene is TRBV6-1, the J gene TRBJ1-5; D unclear. CDR1 MNHNS and CDR2 SASEGT come from the germline V gene. This CDR3 has 12 amino acids. The CDR3 loop reads CASSDRNRPQHF. CDR3 nucleotides: TGTGCCAGCAGTGATCGAAATCGGCCCCAGCATTTT.

This clone was counted only a few times. This chain uses TRBV27 with TRBJ2-2, with D tentatively TRBD1 (6 bases). Germline V gene data show CDR1 as MNHEY and CDR2 as SMNVEV (reference sequence). Between the trimmed V and J ends, which lost 1 base and 0 bases, there was a span of 9 bases. The CDR3 sequence is 16 residues long. The CDR3: CASSLWGPPNTGELFF. Here the CDR3 DNA reads TGTGCCAGCAGTTTATGGGGGCCCCCGAACACCGGGGAGCTGTTTTTT.

This clone was seen once. V is TRBV11-3 and J is TRBJ2-7; the D gene is possibly TRBD1 (5 bases). The CDR3 loop spans 18 amino acids. V gave up 1 base and J gave up 1 base, with 20 bases separating them. The germline V gene encodes CDR1 SGHNT and CDR2 YENEEA. CDR3 DNA sequence: TGTGCCAGCAGCTTAGTTCTCAAATTACCGGACACTTCCTACGAGCAGTACTTC. Protein sequence: CASSLVLKLPDTSYEQYF.

This clone was detected once. The chain uses TRBV20-1 and TRBJ2-3; possible D gene TRBD2, 5 bases. Germline V gene sequence: CDR1 DFQATT, CDR2 SNEGSKA (reference sequence). V lost 2 bases and J 5 bases, leaving 5 bases between the germline ends. The CDR3 is 11 residues long. CDR3 in DNA: TGCAGTGCTAGACGGGAAGATACGCAGTATTTT. Encoded protein: CSARREDTQYF.

This clone was counted a few times. The gene calls are TRBV28 and TRBJ2-7; 12 bases agree with TRBD2. Germline CDR1 and CDR2: MDHEN and SYDVKM. The CDR3 runs 17 residues. Losses at the gene ends were 4 bases for V and 3 bases for J; bases not matched to a gene: 10. The CDR3 here is CASSSGLAGTLVYEQYF. For the CDR3, the DNA is TGTGCCAGCAGTTCCGGACTAGCGGGAACCCTGGTCTACGAGCAGTACTTC.

This chain joins TRBV29-1 and TRBJ2-5; 7 nucleotides line up with TRBD2. CDR3 length equals 13 residues. Germline CDR1 is SQVTM and CDR2 is ANQGSEA. V was clipped by 4 bases and J by 4 bases; unmatched bases: 6. CDR3: CSVGLANGETQYF. The CDR3 coding sequence is TGCAGCGTTGGACTAGCCAACGGAGAGACCCAGTACTTC.